A selection of T cell receptor beta chains follows, all from one sample in a study of T cells expressing NK-cell markers. TCRdb processed the 5' RACE reads again and assigns one entry to each CDR3 protein, with no DNA. This repertoire includes approximately 440,000 distinct CDR3 sequences. What was sequenced was blood T cells: a sorted CD56 or NKG2C T cell subset, CD4+ or CD8+ T cells, or bulk PBMC T cells (not recorded which). These TCRs come from a woman aged 45-65 years in good health. Both conserved end residues are part of each CDR3.

J gene | V gene | CDR3 protein
TRBJ2-7 | TRBV5-1 | CASSLATGSGEQYF
TRBJ1-6 | TRBV6-5 | CASSPQGPFSPLHF
TRBJ2-1 | TRBV14 | CASRGAATSYNEQFF
TRBJ2-4 | TRBV27 | CASSLRPQLAKNIQYF
TRBJ1-2 | TRBV20-1 | CSANTGHKGYTF
TRBJ2-1 | TRBV5-1 | CASSSWGNVARTGADEQFF
TRBJ2-1 | TRBV3-1 | CASSQDTAGAGEQFF
TRBJ1-6 | TRBV5-1 | CASSPEGGRNSPLHF
TRBJ2-3 | TRBV6-2/TRBV6-3 | CASSLQAGGADTQYF
TRBJ1-1 | TRBV19 | CASRPRTGGRTEAFF
TRBJ1-1 | TRBV10-2 | CASSEFFGTGNTEAFF
TRBJ1-5 | TRBV6-5 | CASGYGHQPQHF
TRBJ2-7 | TRBV20-1 | CSLVRADYEQYF
TRBJ1-5 | TRBV12-3/TRBV12-4 | CASSPGQGTQPQHF
TRBJ1-4 | TRBV29-1 | CSVRLAGSVGEKLFF
TRBJ2-1 | TRBV4-2 | CASSQEGTGPSYNEQFF
TRBJ2-7 | TRBV5-1 | CASRPTSEPYEQYF
TRBJ1-1 | TRBV5-1 | CASSQDRNEAFF
TRBJ2-2 | TRBV20-1 | CSASGGPGELFF
TRBJ2-3 | TRBV27 | CASSPRPPSRTDTQYF
TRBJ1-5 | TRBV3-1 | CASSQGPFSNQPQHF
TRBJ2-2 | TRBV20-1 | CSARDPVPRGAGELFF
TRBJ2-2 | TRBV6-6 | CASSFWTGNTGELFF
TRBJ1-6 | TRBV6-5 | CASCRGVGSPLHF
TRBJ2-3 | TRBV27 | CASTLAGGVTDTQYF
TRBJ2-1 | TRBV11-2 | CASSLGRLAYNEQFF
TRBJ1-2 | TRBV12-3/TRBV12-4 | CASSLALGLGGYTF
TRBJ2-1 | TRBV11-3 | CASSGRLAGTNEQFF
TRBJ2-1 | TRBV4-1 | CASSQAAGLAGGPDYNEQFF
TRBJ1-3 | TRBV20-1 | CSAREGTLRGNTIYF
TRBJ2-5 | TRBV12-3/TRBV12-4 | CASSFRGPGGQNQETQYF
TRBJ2-2 | TRBV4-2 | CASSQGQGTGELFF
TRBJ2-1 | TRBV20-1 | CSASARMVSNEQFF
TRBJ2-2 | TRBV5-1 | CASTLTGNPNTGELFF
TRBJ2-5 | TRBV24-1 | CATSDPRTGRETQYF
TRBJ2-1 | TRBV11-2 | CASSPRRGTHNEQFF
TRBJ2-7 | TRBV5-1 | CASSLDGSNDYEQYF
TRBJ1-1 | TRBV12-3/TRBV12-4 | CASSPSHRESEAFF
TRBJ2-1 | TRBV6-2/TRBV6-3 | CASTLGGSDNEQFF
TRBJ2-3 | TRBV7-3 | CASSLKGTPGTDTQYF
TRBJ2-5 | TRBV20-1 | CSASDPGTRAQETQYF